This TCR beta chain emerged from a study of radiation and T cells in renal cell carcinoma. The method was immunoSEQ multiplex PCR; TCRdb's version includes in-frame clones alone and lacks a portion of them. The sample consists of some 20,000 clones, over 50% of them appearing once. Per germline, CDR1 SQVTM and CDR2 ANQGSEA. CDR3 length: 9 amino acids. Trimming took 3 bases from V and 11 from J, leaving 7 bases between them. This clone was detected a few times. Noted treatment: treatment-naive control, cytoreductive nephrectomy. Controls were unirradiated tumors from treatment-naive cytoreductive nephrectomy patients.

The chain recombines TRBV29-1 with TRBJ1-1, with TRBD1 as a possible D gene (5 bases). The sequenced sample was tumor tissue, obtained from a patient whose treatment was nephrectomy without radiotherapy. The sequence came from a human donor with renal cell carcinoma. CDR3 loop: CSVDEGAFF. In DNA, the CDR3 is TGCAGCGTTGACGAGGGGGCTTTCTTT.